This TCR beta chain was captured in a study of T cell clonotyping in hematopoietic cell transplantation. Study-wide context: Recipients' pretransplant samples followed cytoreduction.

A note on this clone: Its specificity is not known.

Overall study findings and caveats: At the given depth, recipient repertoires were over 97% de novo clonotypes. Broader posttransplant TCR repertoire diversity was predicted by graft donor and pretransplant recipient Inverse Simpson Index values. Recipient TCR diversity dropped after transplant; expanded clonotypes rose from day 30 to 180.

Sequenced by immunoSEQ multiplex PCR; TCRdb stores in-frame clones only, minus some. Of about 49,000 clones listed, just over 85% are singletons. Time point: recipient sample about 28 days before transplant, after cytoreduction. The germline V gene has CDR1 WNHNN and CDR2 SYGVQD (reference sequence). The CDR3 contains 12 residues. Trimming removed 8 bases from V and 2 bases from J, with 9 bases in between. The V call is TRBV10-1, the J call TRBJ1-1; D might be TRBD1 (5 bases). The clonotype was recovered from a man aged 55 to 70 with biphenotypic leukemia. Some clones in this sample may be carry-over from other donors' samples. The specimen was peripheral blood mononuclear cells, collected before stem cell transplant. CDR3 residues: CASWTTNTEAFF. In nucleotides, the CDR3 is TGCGCCAGCTGGACAACAAACACTGAAGCTTTCTTT.